This T cell receptor (beta chain) was captured in a study of CD8+CD57+ T cells in acquired aplastic anemia. Study-wide results and caveats: CD8+ Simpson's diversity in patients was not significantly different from that in controls.

Using genomic DNA as the template, TCR beta VDJ and CDR3 profiling was carried out. TCRdb independently ran MiXCR on the reads; one entry per CDR3 protein. This table has tens of thousands of distinct CDR3 sequences, around 63% appearing once. Note on this clonotype: Its antigen is unidentified.

The CDR3 spans 15 residues. The junction had 8 bases not matched to a gene; V was cut back by 3 bases and J by 9 bases. The germline V gene encodes CDR1 MGHDK and CDR2 SYGVNS. The clonotype was recovered from a human donor in good health, serving as a control. The genes are TRBV25-1 and TRBJ1-6; 7 bases are shared with TRBD1. The sequenced sample consisted of sorted CD4+, CD8+, or CD8+CD57+ T cells (not recorded which) from PBMCs. The CDR3 sequence is CASSDPTGVGSPLHF. The CDR3 bases are TGTGCCAGCAGTGACCCCACAGGGGTCGGTTCACCCCTCCACTTT.